This passage covers 20 T cell receptor beta chains from one sample sequenced in a study of blood T cell repertoires in COVID-19. Some clones are missing from TCRdb's copy, which holds only in-frame ones; the method was immunoSEQ multiplex PCR. The sample has about 330,000 clones, roughly nine tenths seen once. Sequencing was performed on PBMCs or T cells enriched from blood (not recorded which). These receptors were taken from a woman aged 25 to 39 who had recovered from COVID-19.

The rearrangement joins TRBV19 to TRBJ2-1, with D possibly TRBD1 on 6 matching bases. The V gene lost 8 bases and the J gene lost 4 bases, with 21 bases spanning the gap. CDR1 is LNHDA, CDR2 SQIVND, per germline (reference sequence). The CDR3 length is 16 residues. In nucleotides, the CDR3 is TGTGCCAGTGACTCCTCAACTGGACAGAGATACAATGAGCAGTTCTTC. Its translation is CASDSSTGQRYNEQFF.

The chain links TRBV24-1 to TRBJ2-2; D may be TRBD1 (6 bases). The V gene's germline CDR1 is KGHDR and CDR2 SFDVKD. The CDR3 has 14 amino acids. Trimming shortened V by 9 bases and J by 2 bases, and 12 bases separated the two germline ends. The CDR3 loop reads CATLDRSNTGELFF. The DNA for the CDR3 is TGTGCCACCCTCGACAGGAGTAACACCGGGGAGCTGTTTTTT.

The V and J genes are TRBV9 and TRBJ1-1; possible D gene TRBD1, 5 bases. V lost 0 bases to trimming and J lost 3 bases, with 6 bases between them. Germline CDR1 reads SGDLS; CDR2 reads YYNGEE. The CDR3 loop spans 13 amino acids. The CDR3 protein is CASSVGGDTEAFF. The DNA for the CDR3 is TGTGCCAGCAGCGTAGGGGGGGACACTGAAGCTTTCTTT.

The rearrangement links TRBV30 to TRBJ1-5, with a possible D match to TRBD1 (6 bases). Germline V gene sequence: CDR1 GTSNPN, CDR2 SVGIG (reference sequence). Trimming took off 2 bases at V and 2 bases at J, with 10 bases between the two ends. There are 14 residues in the CDR3. The CDR3 coding sequence is TGTGCCTGGAGTCAGGGGAGGGGCAATCAGCCCCAGCATTTT. This encodes CAWSQGRGNQPQHF.

The chain carries TRBV6-5 and TRBJ2-5; 7 bases agree with TRBD1. V shed 8 bases and J 5 bases; nucleotides not matched to a gene: 14. This CDR3 region has 15 residues. Looked up from germline, CDR1 is MNHEY and CDR2 is SVGAGI. The CDR3 reads CASAPYRGSMETQYF. DNA of the CDR3: TGTGCCAGCGCTCCTTACAGGGGTTCGATGGAGACCCAGTACTTC.

V gene TRBV30 combines with J gene TRBJ2-5, with a tentative D call TRBD1 (5 bases). This CDR3 has 12 amino acids. V lost 1 base, J lost 8 bases, and 11 bases lay in between. Germline CDR1 and CDR2: GTSNPN and SVGIG (reference sequence). The CDR3 spells CAWSEGQSTQYF. Here the CDR3 DNA reads TGTGCCTGGAGTGAGGGGCAGTCTACCCAGTACTTC.

The CDR3 DNA reads as TGTGCCAGCAGCTCCGGACAGGGAGAAGGGCGGCCTGGAAACACCATATATTTT. This encodes CASSSGQGEGRPGNTIYF. The chain uses TRBV9 and TRBJ1-3, with 8 bases aligning to TRBD1. The CDR3 runs 18 residues. Germline CDR1 SGDLS, CDR2 YYNGEE. J was trimmed by 2 bases and V by 4 bases; bases with no gene match: 14.

V gene TRBV5-1 combines with J gene TRBJ2-3, with D possibly being TRBD1 (6 bases). Germline CDR1 SGHRS, CDR2 YFSETQ. This CDR3 is 18 amino acids long. Trimming took 0 bases from V and 3 from J, leaving 20 bases between them. This CDR3 reads CASSLVAARTRGTDTQYF. In nucleotides, the CDR3 is TGCGCCAGCAGCTTGGTCGCGGCCAGGACGAGGGGGACAGATACGCAGTATTTT.

The J gene is TRBJ1-3, the V gene TRBV12-3 or TRBV12-4; no clear D. The CDR3 loop spans 13 amino acids. Trimming left V 6 bases short and J 1 base short, with 7 bases between. The CDR3 coding sequence is TGTGCCAGCAGGACACTTTCTGGAAACACCATATATTTT. Translated, it gives CASRTLSGNTIYF.

V and J are TRBV24-1 and TRBJ2-3; 11 bases agree with TRBD2. V lost 5 bases, J lost 2 bases, and 14 bases stayed unmatched. Germline CDR1 is KGHDR and CDR2 is SFDVKD. The CDR3 length is 19 residues. The CDR3 DNA is TGTGCCACCAGTGGCCTGGGGCTAGCGGGGGGCATGTCCACAGATACGCAGTATTTT. It encodes CATSGLGLAGGMSTDTQYF.

This chain joins TRBV10-2 and TRBJ1-3; D is possibly TRBD1 (5 bases). This CDR3 comprises 15 residues. Per germline, CDR1 WSHSY and CDR2 SAAADI. Trimming cost V 2 bases and J 0 bases, with 8 bases left between them. Written as DNA, the CDR3 is TGCGCCAGCAGTGAGGACAGATCCTCTGGAAACACCATATATTTT. Protein: CASSEDRSSGNTIYF.

V usage is TRBV27 and J usage is TRBJ1-3; D uncertain. V was shortened by 2 bases and J by 0 bases, with 5 bases between the two germline ends. The CDR3 contains 14 residues. CDR1 MNHEY and CDR2 SMNVEV come from the germline V gene (reference sequence). The CDR3 region is CASSLTSSGNTIYF. The CDR3 region has the DNA TGTGCCAGCAGTTTAACAAGCTCTGGAAACACCATATATTTT.

The J gene is TRBJ1-1, the V gene TRBV7-9; no clear D. The CDR3 sequence is 13 residues long. From germline, CDR1 is SEHNR and CDR2 FQNEAQ (reference sequence). With 2 bases removed from V and 7 bases from J, the gap between germline ends came to 11 bases. This chain's CDR3 is CASSLRQGLEAFF. The CDR3 DNA is TGTGCCAGCAGCTTAAGGCAAGGACTTGAAGCTTTCTTT.

In regard to this clone: Within the sample, other DNA sequences also encode this same CDR3. This chain links TRBV25-1 with TRBJ1-2; D gene unclear. The CDR3 is 12 residues long. Looked up from germline, CDR1 is MGHDK and CDR2 is SYGVNS. V dropped 1 base and J dropped 5 bases, with 5 bases sitting between them. Here the CDR3 reads CASSESGYGYTF. CDR3 bases: TGTGCCAGCAGTGAATCGGGATATGGCTACACCTTC.

The chain uses TRBV6-2 or TRBV6-3 and TRBJ1-2, with D perhaps TRBD1 (6 bases). The CDR3 loop spans 15 amino acids. V dropped 4 bases and J dropped 3 bases, with 15 bases sitting between them. Germline loops: CDR1 MNHEY, CDR2 SVGEGT. For the CDR3, the DNA is TGTGCCAGCAGTTTACAGGGAATCAGATACTATGGCTACACCTTC. Translated, it gives CASSLQGIRYYGYTF.

This chain joins TRBV18 and TRBJ2-7; 8 bases fit TRBD1. The trim removed 5 bases at V and 3 bases at J, leaving 12 bases unmatched. CDR1 and CDR2 (germline): KGHSH, LQKENI. This CDR3 is built from 16 residues. CDR3 amino acids: CASSRNQGATDYEQYF. The CDR3 DNA reads as TGTGCCAGCTCAAGAAACCAGGGGGCGACTGACTACGAGCAGTACTTC. Together with reference TRBV18 and TRBJ2-7, the CDR3 gives the full variable domain: NAGVMQNPRHLVRRRGQEARLRCSPMKGHSHVYWYRQLPEEGLKFMVYLQKENIIDESGMPKERFSAEFPKEGPSILRIQQVVRGDSAAYFCASSRNQGATDYEQYFGPGTRLTVT.

The chain employs TRBV3-1 (or the pseudogene TRBV3-2) and TRBJ2-1; 7 bases line up with TRBD2. Germline lookup yields CDR1 LGHDT and CDR2 YNNKEL (reference sequence). Trimming at V came to 4 bases and at J to 4 bases, leaving 7 bases not matched to a gene. This CDR3 comprises 15 residues. The CDR3 region is CASSLPGLQYNEQFF. The CDR3 DNA reads as TGTGCCAGCAGCCTCCCGGGACTACAATACAATGAGCAGTTCTTC.

This CDR3 reads CAISDPLNYGYTF. The CDR3 region has the DNA TGTGCCATCAGTGATCCCCTCAACTATGGCTACACCTTC. The chain recombines TRBV10-3 with TRBJ1-2; D remains unclear. CDR3 length: 13 amino acids. Germline V gene data show CDR1 as ENHRY and CDR2 as SYGVKD. Trimming removed 3 bases at V and 2 bases at J, with 7 bases between.

V gene TRBV19 combines with J gene TRBJ2-7; D perhaps matches TRBD1 (5 bases). The CDR3 has 14 amino acids. V was shortened by 3 bases and J by 0 bases, with 9 bases between the two germline ends. Looked up from germline, CDR1 is LNHDA and CDR2 is SQIVND (reference sequence). In DNA, the CDR3 is TGTGCCAGTAGTATCTCGGACAACTCCTACGAGCAGTACTTC. Translated, it gives CASSISDNSYEQYF.

This clone was seen a few times. This chain's CDR3 is CSAQGASEKLFF. In DNA form, the CDR3 reads TGCAGCGCACAGGGGGCCTCCGAAAAACTGTTTTTT. This chain links TRBV29-1 with TRBJ1-4, with 9 bases matching TRBD1. CDR1 and CDR2 from the germline V gene are SQVTM and ANQGSEA. The CDR3 has 12 amino acids. The ends lost 7 bases at V and 8 bases at J; junction bases unmatched: 5.